Below, one T cell receptor (beta chain) is given with its context. Using immunoSEQ multiplex PCR, the repertoire was profiled, and TCRdb retains in-frame clones only, with some absent. This sample carries 300,000 or so clones, 87% of them seen once, and the ten largest clones take 1%. These data come from a study of blood T cell repertoires in COVID-19. Study details: The United States, Italy and Spain supplied acute and convalescent COVID-19 samples.

The junction had 9 bases not matched to a gene; V was cut back by 4 bases and J by 7 bases. Germline CDR1 and CDR2: KGHSH and LQKENI. The CDR3 totals 15 residues. This clonotype originated in a man aged 50 to 60 with active or convalescent COVID-19. The sample consisted of peripheral blood. The chain is built from TRBV18 and TRBJ1-5; the match to TRBD1 covers 8 bases. CDR3 sequence: CASSLTGEGGQPQHF. The CDR3 DNA reads as TGTGCCAGCTCACTGACAGGGGAAGGGGGACAGCCCCAGCATTTT.